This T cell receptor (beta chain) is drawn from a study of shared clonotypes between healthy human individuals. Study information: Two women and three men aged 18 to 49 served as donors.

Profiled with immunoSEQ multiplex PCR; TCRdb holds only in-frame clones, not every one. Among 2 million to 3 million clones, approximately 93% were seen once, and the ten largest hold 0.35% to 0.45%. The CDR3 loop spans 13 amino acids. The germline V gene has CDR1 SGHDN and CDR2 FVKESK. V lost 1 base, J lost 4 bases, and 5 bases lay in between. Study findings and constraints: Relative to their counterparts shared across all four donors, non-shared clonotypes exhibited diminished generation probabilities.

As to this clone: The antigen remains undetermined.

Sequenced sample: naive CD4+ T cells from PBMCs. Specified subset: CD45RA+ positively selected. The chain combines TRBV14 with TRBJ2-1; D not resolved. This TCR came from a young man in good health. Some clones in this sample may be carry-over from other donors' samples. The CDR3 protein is CASSQGMYNEQFF. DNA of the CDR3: TGTGCCAGCAGCCAAGGGATGTACAATGAGCAGTTCTTC.